This is a list of T cell receptor beta chains from one sample in a study of radiotherapy plus CTLA-4 blockade in lung cancer. TCRdb's table, derived via immunoSEQ multiplex PCR, lists solely in-frame clones and lacks some. The sample consists of about 98,000 clones, 80% to 90% of them appearing once. The source material was peripheral blood, sampled from a patient treated with radiotherapy plus ipilimumab. These TCRs come from a human donor with non-small cell lung cancer that progressed on radiotherapy plus ipilimumab. The CDR3 runs from the conserved cysteine through the conserved F or W. A D gene is named only where the DNA matches it firmly. Part of the rows lack a size; the others show once, few, many or a class for expanded clones.

d_call: -; j_call: TRBJ2-5; clone_size: -; v_call: TRBV2; cdr3_nt: TGTGCCAGCAGTATCCAAGAGACCCAGTACTTC; cdr3_aa: CASSIQETQYF
d_call: -; j_call: TRBJ1-1; clone_size: -; v_call: TRBV2; cdr3_nt: TGTGCCAGCAGTGAATTGGGGGCAGGGAAGACTGAAGCTTTCTTT; cdr3_aa: CASSELGAGKTEAFF
d_call: TRBD2; j_call: TRBJ2-2; clone_size: few; v_call: TRBV5-1; cdr3_nt: TGCGCCAGCAGCCCAAGTGGACTAGCGCCTGGGTACACCGGGGAGCTGTTTTTT; cdr3_aa: CASSPSGLAPGYTGELFF
d_call: -; j_call: TRBJ2-3; clone_size: -; v_call: TRBV7-8; cdr3_nt: TGTGCCAGCAGCCTAGAAGTCGATACGCAGTATTTT; cdr3_aa: CASSLEVDTQYF
d_call: -; j_call: TRBJ1-2; clone_size: -; v_call: TRBV4-1; cdr3_nt: TGCGCCAGCAGCCAAGGCGTATCGGGGCCGGGCGACTATGGCTACACCTTC; cdr3_aa: CASSQGVSGPGDYGYTF
d_call: -; j_call: TRBJ1-4; clone_size: -; v_call: TRBV10-1; cdr3_nt: TGCGCCAGCAGTGAGTCGGTACAGATTGGCGAAAAACTGTTTTTT; cdr3_aa: CASSESVQIGEKLFF
d_call: -; j_call: TRBJ1-1; clone_size: -; v_call: TRBV28; cdr3_nt: TGTGCCAGCAGGCCGGCGAGCACTGAAGCTTTCTTT; cdr3_aa: CASRPASTEAFF
d_call: -; j_call: TRBJ2-6; clone_size: -; v_call: TRBV5-6; cdr3_nt: TGTGCCAGCACCTCCCTGCCTGGGGCCAACGTCCTGACTTTC; cdr3_aa: CASTSLPGANVLTF
d_call: -; j_call: TRBJ1-1; clone_size: few; v_call: TRBV4-1; cdr3_nt: TGCGCCAGCAGCCAAGACACTGCGTTCAACACTGAAGCTTTCTTT; cdr3_aa: CASSQDTAFNTEAFF
d_call: TRBD1; j_call: TRBJ2-1; clone_size: -; v_call: TRBV11-3; cdr3_nt: TGTGCCAGTAAACGGGACAGCTCCTACAATGAGCAGTTCTTC; cdr3_aa: CASKRDSSYNEQFF
d_call: TRBD2; j_call: TRBJ2-3; clone_size: -; v_call: TRBV6-6; cdr3_nt: TGTGCCAGCAGACATTTGGCGGGAGGAACAGATACGCAGTATTTT; cdr3_aa: CASRHLAGGTDTQYF
d_call: -; j_call: TRBJ2-1; clone_size: -; v_call: TRBV18; cdr3_nt: TGTGCCAGCTCACCACCTTCCGGGACCCGGAATGAGCAGTTCTTC; cdr3_aa: CASSPPSGTRNEQFF
d_call: TRBD1; j_call: TRBJ2-3; clone_size: -; v_call: TRBV6-1; cdr3_nt: TGTGCCAGCAGTCGAAGGGGGACAGGGCCAGATACGCAGTATTTT; cdr3_aa: CASSRRGTGPDTQYF
d_call: TRBD1; j_call: TRBJ2-2; clone_size: -; v_call: TRBV5-8; cdr3_nt: TGTGCCAGCAGCTATACAGGGGTACGAGGCGGGGAGCTGTTTTTT; cdr3_aa: CASSYTGVRGGELFF
d_call: -; j_call: TRBJ1-1; clone_size: few; v_call: TRBV19; cdr3_nt: TGTGCCAGTAAGGGGTACACTGAAGCTTTCTTT; cdr3_aa: CASKGYTEAFF
d_call: -; j_call: TRBJ1-3; clone_size: -; v_call: TRBV5-1; cdr3_nt: TGCGCCAGCAGCTCCACTACGATTACCTCTGGAAACACCATATATTTT; cdr3_aa: CASSSTTITSGNTIYF
d_call: TRBD1; j_call: TRBJ2-2; clone_size: -; v_call: TRBV10-2; cdr3_nt: TGCGCCAGCAGACACGGGACAGGACGGGGCACCGGGGAGCTGTTTTTT; cdr3_aa: CASRHGTGRGTGELFF
d_call: -; j_call: TRBJ1-1; clone_size: -; v_call: TRBV27; cdr3_nt: TGTGCCAGCAGTCCTAGGATGAACACTGAAGCTTTCTTT; cdr3_aa: CASSPRMNTEAFF
d_call: TRBD2; j_call: TRBJ2-1; clone_size: -; v_call: TRBV2; cdr3_nt: TGTGCCACAAGGAGCGGGGCCTCCTACAATGAGCAGTTCTTC; cdr3_aa: CATRSGASYNEQFF
d_call: TRBD2; j_call: TRBJ2-1; clone_size: -; v_call: TRBV2; cdr3_nt: TGTGCCAGCAGTGAATTGGCGCTAGCGGGACGTAGCTCCTACAATGAGCAGTTCTTC; cdr3_aa: CASSELALAGRSSYNEQFF
d_call: -; j_call: TRBJ1-2; clone_size: -; v_call: TRBV7-3; cdr3_nt: TGTGCCAGCAGCCCCGACAGTAACTATGGCTACACCTTC; cdr3_aa: CASSPDSNYGYTF
d_call: -; j_call: TRBJ2-3; clone_size: once; v_call: TRBV2; cdr3_nt: TGTGCCAGCAGTTCCCCTCTCGCCACGCAGTATTTT; cdr3_aa: CASSSPLATQYF
d_call: -; j_call: TRBJ2-1; clone_size: -; v_call: TRBV7-3; cdr3_nt: TGTGCCAGCAGCTTAACCGGGGGTCGGATGACAATGAGCGGGCAGTTCTTC; cdr3_aa: CASSLTGGRMTMSGQFF
d_call: -; j_call: TRBJ1-1; clone_size: -; v_call: TRBV11-3; cdr3_nt: TGTGCCAGCAGCTTAGATGCGGGGTCGGGGGAGGAAGCTTTCTTT; cdr3_aa: CASSLDAGSGEEAFF
d_call: -; j_call: TRBJ1-2; clone_size: -; v_call: TRBV9; cdr3_nt: TGTGCCAGCAGCGTAGATACCCACAGGGAATATGGCTACACCTTC; cdr3_aa: CASSVDTHREYGYTF
d_call: -; j_call: TRBJ1-2; clone_size: -; v_call: TRBV7-8; cdr3_nt: TGTGCCAGCAGCTCAGGGCCAGCTAGCTATGGCTACACCTTC; cdr3_aa: CASSSGPASYGYTF
d_call: -; j_call: TRBJ1-2; clone_size: -; v_call: TRBV2; cdr3_nt: TGTGCCAGCAGTGCGGAGTTTCTGGATGGCTACACCTTC; cdr3_aa: CASSAEFLDGYTF
d_call: TRBD2; j_call: TRBJ2-1; clone_size: -; v_call: TRBV5-1; cdr3_nt: TGCGCCAGCAGCGGGGGGACTAGCGGTAATCAAGCCTACAATGAGCAGTTCTTC; cdr3_aa: CASSGGTSGNQAYNEQFF
d_call: -; j_call: TRBJ2-7; clone_size: -; v_call: TRBV5-4; cdr3_nt: TGTGCCAGCAGCTTGGAGGTACTAGCTAACGAGCAGTACTTC; cdr3_aa: CASSLEVLANEQYF
d_call: TRBD2; j_call: TRBJ2-1; clone_size: -; v_call: TRBV6-6; cdr3_nt: TGTGCCACGAACGGGGGGGAATACAATGAGCAGTTCTTC; cdr3_aa: CATNGGEYNEQFF
d_call: -; j_call: TRBJ2-1; clone_size: -; v_call: TRBV11-2; cdr3_nt: TGTGCCAGCAACTCGGGGAAGAGCTCCTACAATGAGCAGTTCTTC; cdr3_aa: CASNSGKSSYNEQFF
d_call: -; j_call: TRBJ1-1; clone_size: -; v_call: TRBV2; cdr3_nt: TGTGCCAGCAGGGACTGGACAATGAACACTGAAGCTTTCTTT; cdr3_aa: CASRDWTMNTEAFF